The 24 T cell receptor beta chains reported below all come from one sample, sequenced in a study of Tregs in tolerant kidney transplant recipients. Sequencing was performed with immunoSEQ multiplex PCR; in TCRdb, only in-frame clones are kept and a portion is missing. The sample has tens of thousands of clones, over 85% seen once. Specimen: CD8+ T cells from blood. These receptors were taken from a human donor in good health.

This clone was detected only once. This sequence joins TRBV5-1 and TRBJ2-7, with TRBD2 as a possible D gene (5 bases). Trimming removed 5 bases at V and 2 bases at J, with 11 bases between. This CDR3 is built from 13 residues. Germline V gene lookup returns CDR1 SGHRS and CDR2 YFSETQ. The CDR3 bases are TGCGCCAGCAGTGAGGGAATTGCCTACGAGCAGTACTTC. Translating it yields CASSEGIAYEQYF.

The J gene is TRBJ2-1, the V gene TRBV19, with D uncertain. The CDR3 contains 13 residues. Trimming took off 10 bases at V and 2 bases at J, with 12 bases between the two ends. In germline, CDR1 is LNHDA, CDR2 SQIVND (reference sequence). In DNA, the CDR3 is TGTGCCACCCTCGGAGCCCCCTACAATGAGCAGTTCTTC. Translating gives CATLGAPYNEQFF. Full variable domain (remainder filled in from reference TRBV19 and TRBJ2-1): DGGITQSPKYLFRKEGQNVTLSCEQNLNHDAMYWYRQDPGQGLRLIYYSQIVNDFQKGDIAEGYSVSREKKESFPLTVTSAQKNPTAFYLCATLGAPYNEQFFGPGTRLTVL.

The CDR3 here is CASSEGTDLYEQYF. Here the CDR3 DNA reads TGTGCCAGCAGTGAAGGCACAGACCTATACGAGCAGTACTTC. This sequence joins TRBV6-1 and TRBJ2-7; D uncertain. The CDR3 totals 14 residues. Trimming removed 1 base at V and 4 bases at J, with 11 bases between. Germline CDR1 is MNHNS and CDR2 is SASEGT.

V and J are TRBV6-5 and TRBJ1-5; possible D gene TRBD1, 5 bases. Trimming left V 11 bases short and J 6 bases short, with 11 bases between. CDR1 MNHEY and CDR2 SVGAGI come from the germline V gene. CDR3 size: 11 residues. CDR3: CAAGGGQPQHF. CDR3 coding DNA: TGTGCCGCCGGGGGAGGTCAGCCCCAGCATTTT.

J is TRBJ1-2 and V is TRBV5-4; 7 bases are a match to TRBD1. The CDR3 is made up of 14 amino acids. V trimming: 0 bases; J trimming: 2 bases; junction bases outside the gene matches: 1. The germline CDR1 and CDR2 sequences are SGHNT and YYREEE (reference sequence). The CDR3 here is CASSLDRGNYGYTF. The CDR3 DNA follows: TGTGCCAGCAGCTTGGACAGGGGAAACTATGGCTACACCTTC.

V and J are TRBV21-1 and TRBJ2-3; the table's TRBD2 call for D was not verified on the DNA. TRBV21-1 is a pseudogene locus. CDR3 size: 16 residues. The CDR3 sequence is CASIPVGGVGTDTQYF. The CDR3 DNA reads as TGTGCCAGCATCCCGGTCGGGGGAGTCGGCACAGATACGCAGTATTTT.

The chain has TRBV30 and TRBJ1-4; 8 bases line up with TRBD1. The CDR3 has 15 amino acids. CDR1 and CDR2 (germline): GTSNPN, SVGIG (reference sequence). V was pared by 5 bases and J by 2 bases, with 7 bases of the junction left unmatched. CDR3 sequence: CAWVGQVMTNEKLFF. The CDR3 region has the DNA TGTGCCTGGGTGGGACAGGTGATGACTAATGAAAAACTGTTTTTT. The variable domain in full, completed from reference TRBV30 and TRBJ1-4, reads SQTIHQWPATLVQPVGSPLSLECTVEGTSNPNLYWYRQAAGRGLQLLFYSVGIGQISSEVPQNLSASRPQDRQFILSSKKLLLSDSGFYLCAWVGQVMTNEKLFFGSGTQLSVL.

The chain combines TRBV7-9 with TRBJ2-7; 12 bases align to TRBD2. The V gene's germline CDR1 is SEHNR and CDR2 FQNEAQ (reference sequence). This CDR3 region has 14 residues. V lost 5 bases to trimming and J lost 4 bases; unmatched junction nucleotides: 3. CDR3 coding DNA: TGTGCCAGCAGCCCAGGACTAGCGGGGTACGAGCAGTACTTC. This gives the protein CASSPGLAGYEQYF.

The gene calls are TRBV6-6 and TRBJ2-1; no reliable D call. Germline assignment: CDR1 MNHNY and CDR2 SVGAGI (reference sequence). This CDR3 is built from 15 residues. Trimming took 6 bases from V and 0 from J, leaving 12 bases between them. CDR3 sequence (DNA): TGTGCCAGCAGACCTGCCATAAGCTCCTACAATGAGCAGTTCTTC. Translating gives CASRPAISSYNEQFF.

V gene TRBV9 combines with J gene TRBJ2-3, with 10 bases identical to TRBD2. Germline CDR1 SGDLS, CDR2 YYNGEE. This CDR3 contains 19 residues. J was trimmed by 0 bases and V by 2 bases; bases with no gene match: 12. CDR3 loop: CASSVLSASGGPSTDTQYF. For the CDR3, the DNA is TGTGCCAGCAGCGTCCTTTCGGCTAGCGGGGGCCCGAGCACAGATACGCAGTATTTT.

This clone was found once. The chain carries TRBV7-9 and TRBJ1-2, with D uncertain. V lost 6 bases, J lost 2 bases, and 10 bases lay in between. This CDR3 is 13 amino acids long. CDR1 is SEHNR, CDR2 FQNEAQ, per germline (reference sequence). DNA for the CDR3: TGTGCCAGCAGTCGAGACACGAACTATGGCTACACCTTC. Its translation: CASSRDTNYGYTF. The variable domain in full, completed from reference TRBV7-9 and TRBJ1-2, reads DTGVSQNPRHKITKRGQNVTFRCDPISEHNRLYWYRQTLGQGPEFLTYFQNEAQLEKSRLLSDRFSAERPKGSFSTLEIQRTEQGDSAMYLCASSRDTNYGYTFGSGTRLTVV.

V and J are TRBV10-1 and TRBJ2-6; TRBD1 might be the D (5 bases). The germline CDR1 and CDR2 sequences are WNHNN and SYGVQD (reference sequence). V was trimmed by 0 bases and J by 1 base, leaving 7 bases between them. The CDR3 sequence is 16 residues long. The CDR3 region has the DNA TGCGCCAGCAGTGAGTCGGGGCTATCTGGGGCCAACGTCCTGACTTTC. Its protein product is CASSESGLSGANVLTF.

This chain uses TRBV11-2 with TRBJ2-3; D gene ambiguous. The CDR3 is made up of 12 amino acids. Germline lookup yields CDR1 SGHAT and CDR2 FQNNGV. Trimming cost V 5 bases and J 9 bases, with 12 bases left between them. CDR3 sequence: CASSPNLGTQYF. CDR3 nucleotides: TGTGCCAGCAGCCCCAATCTCGGAACGCAGTATTTT.

The chain is built from TRBV11-2 and TRBJ1-3, with D maybe TRBD1 (6 bases). CDR3 length equals 14 residues. Germline assignment: CDR1 SGHAT and CDR2 FQNNGV. The V end was cut by 6 bases, the J end by 4 bases, with 13 bases between. CDR3 region: CASRTGAGGNTIYF. DNA for the CDR3: TGTGCCAGCAGGACGGGGGCGGGCGGAAACACCATATATTTT.

This clone is a singleton in its sample. This chain uses TRBV16 with TRBJ2-7; D remains unclear. The CDR3 is made up of 12 amino acids. The germline V and J ends were trimmed by 1 base and 7 bases, with 8 bases remaining between them. The V gene's germline CDR1 is KGHSY and CDR2 FQNENV. The CDR3 here is CASSQFGGEQYF. CDR3 DNA: TGTGCCAGCAGCCAATTCGGTGGGGAGCAGTACTTC.

This chain joins TRBV9 and TRBJ1-1; 7 bases agree with TRBD1. This CDR3 has 12 amino acids. Trimming at V came to 4 bases and at J to 5 bases, leaving 2 bases not matched to a gene. Germline loops: CDR1 SGDLS, CDR2 YYNGEE. The CDR3 is CASSQGGTEAFF. CDR3 DNA: TGTGCCAGCAGCCAGGGGGGGACTGAAGCTTTCTTT.

This chain joins TRBV7-6 and TRBJ2-2, with a weak D call TRBD2 (5 bases). Germline-derived CDR1 and CDR2 are SGHVS and FNYEAQ. The CDR3 is 13 residues long. The ends were cut back, 8 bases at V and 4 bases at J, with 11 bases in the middle. CDR3 coding DNA: TGTGCCAGCGCCGGAGAGGGCACCGGGGAGCTGTTTTTT. This gives the protein CASAGEGTGELFF.

This chain links TRBV30 with TRBJ2-7; the D is unclear. V was shortened by 0 bases and J by 6 bases, with 6 bases between the two germline ends. The CDR3 is 11 amino acids. Germline CDR1 GTSNPN, CDR2 SVGIG (reference sequence). CDR3 sequence (DNA): TGTGCCTGGAGTGTGGCAGCCGAGCAGTACTTC. Amino acids: CAWSVAAEQYF.

The chain combines TRBV6-1 with TRBJ2-7, with unresolved D. The CDR3 is 11 amino acids. Germline CDR1 and CDR2: MNHNS and SASEGT. Deletions cut 5 bases from V and 4 bases from J, with 6 bases between. The CDR3 DNA is TGTGCCAGCAGTTATTTATACGAGCAGTACTTC. It yields the protein CASSYLYEQYF.

The rearrangement joins TRBV19 to TRBJ1-5, with D unresolved. The germline V gene encodes CDR1 LNHDA and CDR2 SQIVND (reference sequence). The V gene lost 7 bases and the J gene lost 0 bases, with 13 bases spanning the gap. This CDR3 is built from 15 residues. In nucleotides, the CDR3 is TGTGCCAGTAAATTCACAGACTATAGCAATCAGCCCCAGCATTTT. Translation gives CASKFTDYSNQPQHF.

The chain combines TRBV19 with TRBJ1-2; D ambiguous. CDR1 and CDR2 (germline): LNHDA, SQIVND (reference sequence). The CDR3 has 11 residues. Trimming shortened V by 5 bases and J by 6 bases, and 7 bases separated the two germline ends. CDR3 in DNA: TGTGCCAGTAGTTGGGCAGATGGCTACACCTTC. Amino acids: CASSWADGYTF.

V is TRBV5-6 and J is TRBJ2-3; 16 bases are a match to TRBD2. Germline V gives CDR1 SGHDT, CDR2 YYEEEE. The CDR3 is 16 amino acids. Germline trimming cut 4 bases from V and 4 bases from J; bases unmatched to any gene: 3. In DNA, the CDR3 is TGTGCCAGCAGCCCGGGACTAGCGGGAGGGTCAGATACGCAGTATTTT. Translated, it gives CASSPGLAGGSDTQYF.

V and J are TRBV10-3 and TRBJ2-5; D remains unclear. The J call may be incorrect, as the DNA end agrees better with TRBJ2-7. Germline V gene sequence: CDR1 ENHRY, CDR2 SYGVKD. The CDR3 length is 13 residues. The CDR3 coding sequence is TGTGCCATCAGTGGAAACGGTCCCTACGAGCAGTACTTC. Translating gives CAISGNGPYEQYF.

The chain couples TRBV6-6 to TRBJ1-2; D might be TRBD1 (5 bases). Germline loops: CDR1 MNHNY, CDR2 SVGAGI (reference sequence). V was clipped by 4 bases and J by 4 bases, with 13 bases between them. The CDR3 consists of 14 residues. CDR3 residues: CASSSPFQGYGYTF. CDR3 in DNA: TGTGCCAGCAGTTCCCCTTTCCAGGGCTATGGCTACACCTTC.